This T cell receptor beta chain came from a study of T cells in Graves' hyperthyroidism and ophthalmopathy. The diagnoses drew upon clinical symptoms, serum thyroxine and TRAb, thyroid ultrasound and orbital computed tomography. CDR3 length: 12 amino acids. Trimming stripped 3 bases from V and 5 bases from J, with 8 bases between. The V gene's germline CDR1 is MNHEY and CDR2 SMNVEV (reference sequence). RNA transcripts served as the template for amplifying TCR beta CDR3 regions. Carried out on the TCR CDR3, a first-round RT-PCR used the HTBI primer set. TCRdb used MiXCR to reprocess the multiplex PCR reads, holding one entry per CDR3 protein. The sample consists of approximately 570,000 distinct CDR3 sequences, roughly 21% of them appearing once.

The receptor's source is a man aged 35 to 55 with Graves' ophthalmopathy. Input material: blood. The chain combines TRBV27 with TRBJ2-7, with D tentatively TRBD2 (6 bases). The CDR3 loop is CASSFAGNEQYF. For the CDR3, the DNA is TGTGCCAGCAGTTTTGCGGGGAACGAGCAGTACTTC.